The entry below describes one TCR beta chain. What it binds is not known. The V gene end was trimmed by 3 bases and the J gene end by 8 bases; junction bases not matched to a gene: 8. Germline lookup yields CDR1 SGHVS and CDR2 FNYEAQ. The CDR3 runs to 15 residues. TCRdb redid the calling of the reads with MiXCR, one entry per CDR3 protein. The repertoire consists of hundreds of thousands of distinct CDR3 sequences, with 42% occurring once and the leading ten covering around two fifths. This sample is drawn from a study of T cell repertoires in cytomegalovirus infection. Study information: In public TCR beta signatures, there were indications of both CMV infection and matching HLA type.

Points from the study as a whole: It was HLA-C-restricted CMV-specific TCR beta clonotypes that dominated the response ex vivo.

The J gene is TRBJ2-1, the V gene TRBV7-6, with TRBD2 identical over 9 bases. The starting material was cultured PBMCs, obtained from culture after CMV antigen stimulation. The TCR comes from a human donor in good health (CMV status not recorded). Some clones in this sample may be carry-over from other donors' samples. CDR3 DNA sequence: TGTGCCAGCAGCTTTTGGCGGGAGGGCCCCTATGAGCAGTTCTTC. It yields the protein CASSFWREGPYEQFF.